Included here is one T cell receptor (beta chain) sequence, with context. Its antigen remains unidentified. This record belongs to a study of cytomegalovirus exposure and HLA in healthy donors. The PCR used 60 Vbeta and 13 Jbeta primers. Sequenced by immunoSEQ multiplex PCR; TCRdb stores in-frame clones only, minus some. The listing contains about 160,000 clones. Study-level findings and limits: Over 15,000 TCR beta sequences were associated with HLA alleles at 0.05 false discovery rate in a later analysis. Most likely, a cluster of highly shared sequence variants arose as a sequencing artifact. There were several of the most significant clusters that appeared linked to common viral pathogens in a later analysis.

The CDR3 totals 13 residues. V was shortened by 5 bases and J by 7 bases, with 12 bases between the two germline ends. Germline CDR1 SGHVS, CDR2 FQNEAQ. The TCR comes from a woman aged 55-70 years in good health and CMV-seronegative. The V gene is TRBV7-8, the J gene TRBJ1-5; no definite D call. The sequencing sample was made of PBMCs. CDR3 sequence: CASSPQEEQPQHF. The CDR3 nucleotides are TGTGCCAGCAGCCCGCAGGAGGAACAGCCCCAGCATTTT.